These T cell receptor beta chains were read from a single sample in a study of shared clonotypes between healthy human individuals. Profiling relied on immunoSEQ multiplex PCR, and the TCRdb table lists in-frame clones only, not all of them. There are some 690,000 clones in the sample; around 91% occur only once, and about a third lies in the top ten. Sequencing used memory CD8+ T cells from PBMCs. These receptors were collected from a man between 18 and 35 years old in good health. Some clones in this sample may be carry-over from other donors' samples. CDR3s include the opening cysteine and the closing phenylalanine or tryptophan. A D gene is named only where the DNA matches it firmly. Size values are once, few and many counts, or a class for expanded clones, and some rows have none.

V: TRBV28; J: TRBJ2-1; D: -; size: -; CDR3: CASSPQFMSSVSYNEQFF; DNA: TGTGCCAGCAGTCCCCAGTTCATGTCTAGCGTCTCCTACAATGAGCAGTTCTTC
V: TRBV27; J: TRBJ1-5; D: -; size: -; CDR3: CASSLLGLDQPQHF; DNA: TGTGCCAGCAGTTTATTGGGGTTGGATCAGCCCCAGCATTTT
V: TRBV7-9; J: TRBJ2-7; D: TRBD2; size: -; CDR3: CASSNNLAGEGHEQYF; DNA: TGTGCCAGCAGCAACAACCTAGCGGGAGAGGGCCACGAGCAGTACTTC
V: TRBV11-2; J: TRBJ2-2; D: TRBD1; size: -; CDR3: CASSPTRGQGSTGELFF; DNA: TGTGCCAGCAGCCCTACTAGGGGACAGGGGAGCACCGGGGAGCTGTTTTTT
V: TRBV7-2; J: TRBJ2-3; D: TRBD1; size: -; CDR3: CASSTGQGAWTDTQYF; DNA: TGTGCCAGCAGCACAGGACAGGGGGCATGGACAGATACGCAGTATTTT
V: TRBV7-9; J: TRBJ2-1; D: TRBD2; size: -; CDR3: CASSPGAGARFNEQFF; DNA: TGTGCCAGCAGCCCAGGAGCGGGAGCTAGATTTAATGAGCAGTTCTTC
V: TRBV27; J: TRBJ2-6; D: TRBD1; size: -; CDR3: CASRGQGPGGANVLTF; DNA: TGTGCCAGCAGGGGACAGGGTCCAGGAGGGGCCAACGTCCTGACTTTC
V: TRBV9; J: TRBJ1-1; D: -; size: few; CDR3: CATGGLNTEAFF; DNA: TGTGCCACCGGGGGATTGAACACTGAAGCTTTCTTT
V: TRBV27; J: TRBJ2-1; D: TRBD1; size: -; CDR3: CASSLVQGAFSEQFF; DNA: TGTGCCAGCAGTTTGGTCCAGGGGGCGTTTAGTGAGCAGTTCTTC
V: TRBV6-5; J: TRBJ2-3; D: -; size: -; CDR3: CASSRGYADTQYF; DNA: TGTGCCAGCTCCAGAGGTTACGCAGATACGCAGTATTTT
V: TRBV29-1; J: TRBJ2-2; D: -; size: -; CDR3: CSVESGSGGELFF; DNA: TGCAGCGTTGAGTCTGGGAGTGGCGGGGAGCTGTTTTTT
V: TRBV7-9; J: TRBJ1-3; D: -; size: -; CDR3: CASTPTAGITGNTIYF; DNA: TGTGCCAGCACCCCCACGGCGGGGATAACCGGAAACACCATATATTTT
V: TRBV13; J: TRBJ2-7; D: TRBD1; size: -; CDR3: CASSSDRAHEQYF; DNA: TGTGCCAGCAGCTCGGACAGGGCCCACGAGCAGTACTTC
V: TRBV11-2; J: TRBJ1-2; D: -; size: once; CDR3: CASSTTVFGYTF; DNA: TGTGCCAGCAGCACAACTGTTTTTGGCTACACCTTC
V: TRBV10-3; J: TRBJ2-7; D: TRBD2; size: once; CDR3: CAIKDGTIENEQYF; DNA: TGTGCCATCAAGGACGGGACTATTGAGAACGAGCAGTACTTC
V: TRBV19; J: TRBJ2-7; D: -; size: -; CDR3: CASTPSGGPYEQYF; DNA: TGTGCCAGTACCCCATCCGGGGGACCCTACGAGCAGTACTTC
V: TRBV7-2; J: TRBJ2-5; D: -; size: -; CDR3: CASSSPIPSPYGGETQYF; DNA: TGTGCCAGCAGCTCCCCGATACCTAGCCCCTACGGGGGTGAGACCCAGTACTTC
V: TRBV5-4; J: TRBJ2-7; D: TRBD1; size: -; CDR3: CASSLGQGATYEQYF; DNA: TGTGCCAGCAGCTTGGGACAGGGAGCAACCTACGAGCAGTACTTC
V: TRBV5-4; J: TRBJ2-1; D: -; size: -; CDR3: CASSLASGQNYNEQFF; DNA: TGTGCCAGCAGCTTGGCCTCAGGACAGAACTACAATGAGCAGTTCTTC
V: TRBV2; J: TRBJ2-7; D: TRBD2; size: -; CDR3: CASSGTGTSPYEQYF; DNA: TGTGCCAGCAGTGGTACCGGGACTAGCCCCTACGAGCAGTACTTC
V: TRBV7-6; J: TRBJ2-7; D: TRBD2; size: -; CDR3: CASSSPGLATPEQYF; DNA: TGTGCCAGCAGCTCCCCGGGACTAGCGACGCCCGAGCAGTACTTC
V: TRBV11-2; J: TRBJ2-2; D: -; size: -; CDR3: CASRRLSAGELFF; DNA: TGTGCCAGCAGGCGGCTTAGTGCCGGGGAGCTGTTTTTT
V: TRBV10-3; J: TRBJ2-3; D: -; size: -; CDR3: CAISDVGPDTQYF; DNA: TGTGCCATCAGTGATGTCGGGCCAGATACGCAGTATTTT
V: TRBV5-5; J: TRBJ2-7; D: -; size: -; CDR3: CASSLAGGHYEQYF; DNA: TGTGCCAGCAGCTTGGCCGGGGGACACTACGAGCAGTACTTC
V: TRBV10-1; J: TRBJ2-7; D: -; size: -; CDR3: CASSESLSGGYEQYF; DNA: TGCGCCAGCAGTGAGTCCCTGAGTGGGGGCTACGAGCAGTACTTC
V: TRBV7-9; J: TRBJ1-5; D: -; size: -; CDR3: CASSLEPGASNQPQHF; DNA: TGTGCCAGCAGCTTAGAACCGGGTGCGAGCAATCAGCCCCAGCATTTT
V: TRBV5-4; J: TRBJ1-1; D: -; size: -; CDR3: CASSFDSPLTNTEAFF; DNA: TGTGCCAGCAGTTTCGACAGCCCCCTAACGAACACTGAAGCTTTCTTT
V: TRBV27; J: TRBJ2-3; D: TRBD2; size: -; CDR3: CASSLIGAGGAKDTQYF; DNA: TGTGCCAGCAGTTTAATAGGCGCGGGGGGGGCGAAAGATACGCAGTATTTT
V: TRBV19; J: TRBJ2-1; D: TRBD1; size: -; CDR3: CASTLQGARYNEQFF; DNA: TGTGCCAGTACCCTACAGGGGGCAAGGTACAATGAGCAGTTCTTC
V: TRBV27; J: TRBJ1-4; D: -; size: few; CDR3: CASSLARNEKLFF; DNA: TGTGCCAGCAGTTTGGCTCGGAATGAAAAACTGTTTTTT
V: TRBV7-9; J: TRBJ2-1; D: -; size: -; CDR3: CASTPEQFF; DNA: TGTGCCAGCACTCCTGAGCAGTTCTTC
V: TRBV9; J: TRBJ2-3; D: TRBD2; size: -; CDR3: CASSVVTGGQDTQYF; DNA: TGTGCCAGCAGCGTAGTGACGGGAGGTCAAGATACGCAGTATTTT
V: TRBV4-2; J: TRBJ1-2; D: -; size: few; CDR3: CASSQIDSNYGYTF; DNA: TGTGCCAGCAGCCAGATCGACAGCAACTATGGCTACACCTTC
V: TRBV28; J: TRBJ2-7; D: -; size: once; CDR3: CASSLRGFSYEQYF; DNA: TGTGCCAGCAGTTTAAGGGGGTTCTCCTACGAGCAGTACTTC
V: TRBV9; J: TRBJ1-3; D: TRBD1; size: -; CDR3: CASSASRGTGNTIYF; DNA: TGTGCCAGCAGCGCTTCCAGGGGGACGGGAAACACCATATATTTT
V: TRBV14; J: TRBJ2-7; D: TRBD1; size: -; CDR3: CASSPGQGFAYEQYF; DNA: TGTGCCAGCAGCCCCGGACAGGGGTTCGCCTACGAGCAGTACTTC
V: TRBV29-1; J: TRBJ2-2; D: -; size: -; CDR3: CSVDQERTGELFF; DNA: TGCAGCGTTGATCAGGAGCGCACCGGGGAGCTGTTTTTT
V: TRBV28; J: TRBJ2-3; D: TRBD2; size: -; CDR3: CASSRPGLAGGSDTQYF; DNA: TGTGCCAGCAGTAGACCGGGACTAGCGGGAGGGTCGGATACGCAGTATTTT
V: TRBV5-6; J: TRBJ1-1; D: TRBD1; size: -; CDR3: CASSGGQGPEAFF; DNA: TGTGCCAGCAGCGGGGGACAGGGCCCCGAAGCTTTCTTT
V: TRBV28; J: TRBJ2-7; D: TRBD2; size: -; CDR3: CASRYGLAMVEQYF; DNA: TGTGCCAGCAGGTACGGACTAGCAATGGTCGAGCAGTACTTC
V: TRBV11-2; J: TRBJ2-3; D: -; size: -; CDR3: CASTLGDTQYF; DNA: TGTGCCAGCACTTTGGGAGATACGCAGTATTTT
V: TRBV10-3; J: TRBJ2-1; D: -; size: -; CDR3: CAISIRDGYNEQFF; DNA: TGTGCCATCAGTATCCGGGACGGCTACAATGAGCAGTTCTTC
V: TRBV5-6; J: TRBJ2-1; D: TRBD2; size: -; CDR3: CASSRGPVTLADVGNEQFF; DNA: TGTGCCAGCAGCCGGGGCCCTGTGACCCTAGCGGATGTGGGGAATGAGCAGTTCTTC
V: TRBV11-2; J: TRBJ2-5; D: -; size: -; CDR3: CASSRNEEGQETQYF; DNA: TGTGCCAGCAGCCGAAACGAGGAGGGGCAAGAGACCCAGTACTTC
V: TRBV6-6; J: TRBJ2-4; D: -; size: -; CDR3: CASSQSRSIAKNIQYF; DNA: TGTGCCAGCAGTCAAAGCAGGTCAATAGCCAAAAACATTCAGTACTTC
V: TRBV6-6; J: TRBJ2-1; D: -; size: -; CDR3: CASSYGADNEQFF; DNA: TGTGCCAGCAGTTACGGGGCAGACAATGAGCAGTTCTTC
V: TRBV7-6; J: TRBJ1-1; D: -; size: -; CDR3: CASSLDWGLKEAFF; DNA: TGTGCCAGCAGCTTAGATTGGGGGCTTAAAGAAGCTTTCTTT
V: TRBV4-1; J: TRBJ2-5; D: -; size: -; CDR3: CASSQEVRQETQYF; DNA: TGCGCCAGCAGCCAAGAAGTCAGACAAGAGACCCAGTACTTC
V: TRBV7-9; J: TRBJ2-7; D: TRBD1; size: -; CDR3: CASSKDREEQYF; DNA: TGTGCCAGCAGCAAAGACAGGGAAGAGCAGTACTTC